This entry concerns a single T cell receptor (beta chain). This clone's antigen is unknown. No qualities accompany the bases; no much larger clone lies one base away. These data originate in a study of shared clonotypes between healthy human individuals (dated by TCRdb to the early 2020s). With respect to the entire study: Two women and a few men aged 18 to 49 years were included in the cohort. Libraries were prepared and TCR repertoires were sequenced by different laboratories using diverse techniques, in order to increase sequencing depth and limit assay-specific biases. The study deeply sequenced blood TCR repertoires of about 5 healthy adults to estimate repertoire size and the extent of clonotype sharing between individuals. Between about 0.85 and 9.5 billion PBMCs per donor were obtained by leukapheresis. For each donor, CD4 naive and CD4 memory were each given three plates, CD8 naive was given two plates, and CD8 memory was given one plate.

The paper as a whole reports these results and caveats: Larger estimated clonotype richness was generally found for naive subsets than for memory subsets. Sampling was limited to blood, and TCR repertoires in tissue likely differ from TCR repertoires in blood. Because the study included only a small number of donors, the genetic and exposure-history diversity represented was limited. Pairwise subsampling led to the expectation that sequencing depth would affect the degree of clonotype sharing among donors. Even with the large sequencing depth, rarefaction of the sorted-subset datasets indicated that sequencing was incomplete. Compared with non-shared clonotypes, the clonotypes found in all four sorted-subset donors had higher generation probabilities. Across a few donors, around 5% of naive CD4, around 3.3% of naive CD8, under 2.5% of memory CD4, and approximately 0.4% of memory CD8 clonotypes were shared.

The donors were healthy, HIV-negative adults with no recently reported acute infections or vaccinations. Every donor was a Caucasian adult living in Nashville, Tennessee, USA. CD4+ T cells were enriched by magnetic negative selection, after which naive cells were positively selected on CD45RA and the negative fraction was taken as the memory subset. Blood was collected by leukapheresis, and PBMCs were isolated by Ficoll-Histopaque density gradient centrifugation and then cryopreserved in liquid nitrogen vapor phase. Analytical flow cytometry was used to check the purity and quantity of each magnetically sorted T cell population. Genomic DNA was isolated from each sorted fraction and quantified by UV absorbance on a Nanodrop 2000c. TCR CDR3 regions were amplified from genomic DNA by multiplex PCR using the deep immunoSEQ assay. For each cell subset, the extracted genomic DNA was distributed evenly across all wells of several immunoSEQ 96-well plates, and each plate served as one replicate. For sorted subsets, around 200 ng genomic DNA, equal to tens of thousands of T cell genomes, was loaded into each replicate PCR. Purified libraries were measured with a Qubit 3.0 fluorometer, size-checked on a Bioanalyzer 2100, and measured again with the KAPA Library Quantification kit. Each immunoSEQ 96-well plate was sequenced on its own single-read 150-cycle Illumina NextSeq 550 flow cell. The source study handled its data this way. Because only junctional sequences without quality scores were contained in the immunoSEQ output, filtering matching that applied to full-length reads could not be performed. To assign V/J genes and CDR3, sequences were annotated using PyIR, a Python wrapper for IgBLAST v1.9, with IMGT germline references. Reads were filtered out if the reads had weak V/J assignments (E-value above 1e-6), no CDR3, stop codons, out-of-frame junctions, or ambiguous translated residues. V3J clonotypes were defined as sequences sharing the same inferred V gene, J gene, and CDR3 amino acid sequence. The percentage overlap between two repertoires was calculated by dividing the number of shared unique clonotypes by the size of the smaller repertoire. RTK rarefaction, the Chao1 estimator, and Recon v2.1 estimates of unobserved clonotypes were used to assess repertoire richness. For all TCRbeta clonotypes obtained by the gDNA method from four donors, generation probabilities were computed with OLGA. As stored in TCRdb, this immuneACCESS dataset retains in-frame rearrangements with V and J assigned. A fraction of the clones does not appear; measured against another copy, unresolved V genes explain less than half of the discrepancy, and the remainder lacks a known reason. V and J calls and clone size are as listed in that table; D and trimming were resolved from the DNA. The sample table lists some 650,000 clones, about 96% of them with a count of one. Clones ranked in the top ten supply 0.055% to 0.07% of the sample.

The origin of this receptor is a young woman in good health. The material sequenced was naive CD4+ T cells sorted from blood. The cell subset or site tag for this specimen amounts to: CD45RA+ positively selected.

Here the CDR3 is given as CASSRTGGFGYTF. In nucleotide form, the sequence is TGTGCCAGCAGCCGGACAGGGGGCTTTGGCTACACCTTC. This chain joins TRBV7-9 to TRBJ1-2; 11 bases in the junction line up with TRBD1. V is pruned by 5 bases and J by 7 bases, leaving 3 bases of the junction without a gene match. From cysteine to phenylalanine, the CDR3 is 13 amino acids long. The only DNA kept is the CDR3, 39 bases in frame from the first base. Sequences SEHNR (CDR1) and FQNEAQ (CDR2) are obtained from the germline V gene (reference sequence).